The rows below give T cell receptor beta chains drawn from one sample of a study of cytomegalovirus exposure and HLA in healthy donors. Data came from immunoSEQ multiplex PCR; TCRdb stores just in-frame clones and leaves some out. The sample lists some 130,000 clones; 70% to 80% were seen once. The sequenced sample was PBMCs. These receptors all come from a man between 35 and 55 years old in good health and CMV-seropositive. Both conserved end residues are part of each CDR3. The D gene is left open where the match is weak. Clone size is not always given. Where it is, it says once, few, many or a class for expanded clones.

j_call d_call clone_size v_call cdr3_nt cdr3_aa
TRBJ1-1 NA NA TRBV6-4 TGTGCCAGCAGCCTTGGGGCCTTCACTGAAGCTTTCTTT CASSLGAFTEAFF
TRBJ2-1 NA NA TRBV2 TGTGCCAGCAGGCGCGGGGACTCCTACAATGAGCAGTTCTTC CASRRGDSYNEQFF
TRBJ2-1 NA few TRBV29-1 TGCAGCGTCTCCCGGGGTCGAGATGAGCAGTTCTTC CSVSRGRDEQFF
TRBJ2-1 TRBD2 NA TRBV19 TGTGCCAGTAGTATTTTCGGGACTAGCGGTTACAATGAGCAGTTCTTC CASSIFGTSGYNEQFF
TRBJ1-1 TRBD1 NA TRBV6-4 TGTGCCAGCAGTGACTCGACGAAGGGGGCCCTCACTGAAGCTTTCTTT CASSDSTKGALTEAFF
TRBJ2-1 TRBD2 NA TRBV9 TGTGCCAGCAGCCCCCCTAGCGGGGGGGGCTCCTACAATGAGCAGTTCTTC CASSPPSGGGSYNEQFF
TRBJ2-7 TRBD2 NA TRBV6-5 TGTGCCAGCAGGACTAGCGGGCGTAGCTCCTACGAGCAGTACTTC CASRTSGRSSYEQYF
TRBJ1-1 NA NA TRBV5-6 TGTGCCAGCCGGTATATGGGGGGAGGCGCGAACACTGAAGCTTTCTTT CASRYMGGGANTEAFF
TRBJ2-7 TRBD1 NA TRBV5-1 TGCGCCAGCAGCCCGGCGGACAGGGTAGACGAGCAGTACTTC CASSPADRVDEQYF
TRBJ1-6 NA NA TRBV6-5 TGTGCCAGCAGTTACTCTGGCTCCACCTTTAATTCACCCCTCCACTTT CASSYSGSTFNSPLHF
TRBJ1-2 NA NA TRBV29-1 TGCAGCGTTGACTCCTATTTCTATGGCTACACCTTC CSVDSYFYGYTF
TRBJ2-2 TRBD2 NA TRBV7-9 TGTGCCAGCAGCTCTGGACTAGCGATCGAAAGCACCGGGGAGCTGTTTTTT CASSSGLAIESTGELFF
TRBJ2-1 TRBD2 NA TRBV15 TGTGCCACCAGCAGAGGGGAGGGGTCCTACAATGAGCAGTTCTTC CATSRGEGSYNEQFF
TRBJ2-1 NA NA TRBV27 TGTGCCAGCAGCTGGGACACCTCCTCCTACAATGAGCAGTTCTTC CASSWDTSSYNEQFF
TRBJ2-2 NA NA TRBV7-2 TGTGCCAGCAGCTTAGCGGGGACTACCGGGGAGCTGTTTTTT CASSLAGTTGELFF
TRBJ2-7 NA NA TRBV19 TGTGCCAGTAGTATGGGGGCAGCCAACTACGAGCAGTACTTC CASSMGAANYEQYF
TRBJ2-3 NA NA TRBV28 TGTGTTGTCAGGGGAACAGATACGCAGTATTTT CVVRGTDTQYF
TRBJ2-2 NA NA TRBV10-3 TGTGCCATCAGTAACCTTGGAGGAACTAACACCGGGGAGCTGTTTTTT CAISNLGGTNTGELFF
TRBJ2-7 TRBD2 NA TRBV27 TGTGCCAGCAGGCAGGAGCGGGAGCCCTACGAGCAGTACTTC CASRQEREPYEQYF
TRBJ1-1 NA NA TRBV6-1 TGTGCCAGCAGCGAGAGGAGGCCCACTGAAGCTTTCTTT CASSERRPTEAFF
TRBJ1-5 NA NA TRBV6-5 TGTGCCAGCAGCCCTAGACAGGGCAATCAGCCCCAGCATTTT CASSPRQGNQPQHF
TRBJ1-4 NA once TRBV28 TGTGCCAGCACCCGCTGGGGGGCTAATGAAAAACTGTTTTTT CASTRWGANEKLFF
TRBJ2-1 NA once TRBV19 TGTGCCAGTAGTACCCTAGAAGCCTACAATGAGCAGTTCTTC CASSTLEAYNEQFF
TRBJ1-5 NA NA TRBV5-1 TGCGCCAGCAGCTTGGCGGCGGGGGGGGCAGAGCCCCAGCATTTT CASSLAAGGAEPQHF
TRBJ2-2 NA NA TRBV6-4 TGTGCCAGCAGGGACGAGGGCAGGGGAAACACCGGGGAGCTGTTTTTT CASRDEGRGNTGELFF
TRBJ1-4 TRBD1 NA TRBV5-1 TGCGCCAGCAGCCGGCGGGGGACAGGGGACCGCGCAAATGAAAAACTGTTTTTT CASSRRGTGDRANEKLFF
TRBJ2-3 TRBD1 NA TRBV7-9 TGTTCCAGCAGCCCGGGACAGGGGGGAGGGACAGATACGCAGTATTTT CSSSPGQGGGTDTQYF
TRBJ2-7 NA NA TRBV6-5 TGTGCCAGCAGTTACAGGCGGGAACCAACCTACGAGCAGTACTTC CASSYRREPTYEQYF
TRBJ1-1 NA NA TRBV9 TGTGCCAGCAGCGTAGGCCAGGTGAACACTGAAGCTTTCTTT CASSVGQVNTEAFF
TRBJ1-1 NA few TRBV5-1 TGCGCCAGCAGCTTGTCGGTAGATAGCACTGAAGCTTTCTTT CASSLSVDSTEAFF
TRBJ1-4 TRBD1 NA TRBV29-1 TGCAGCGCCCGGACAGGGGCGGAAAAACTGTTTTTT CSARTGAEKLFF
TRBJ1-1 TRBD1 few TRBV11-2 TGTGCCAGCAGTTCAACAGGGGGCGGGGCTGAAGCTTTCTTT CASSSTGGGAEAFF
TRBJ2-3 NA NA TRBV2 TGTGCCAGCAGTACCGGGACTCGAGAGACAGATACGCAGTATTTT CASSTGTRETDTQYF
TRBJ2-7 NA NA TRBV5-1 TGCGCCAGCAGCTTGTCTAGCGAGAGCTCCTACGAGCAGTACTTC CASSLSSESSYEQYF
TRBJ2-5 NA NA TRBV19 TGTGCCAGTAGTACAGAAGAGACCCAGTACTTC CASSTEETQYF
TRBJ2-1 TRBD2 NA TRBV9 TGTGCCAGCCGCTGGGCTAGCGGGTACAATGAGCAGTTCTTC CASRWASGYNEQFF
TRBJ2-7 TRBD1 NA TRBV2 TGTGCCAGCAGTGTGGGAACAGGGGGCTCCTACGAGCAGTACTTC CASSVGTGGSYEQYF
TRBJ2-3 NA few TRBV2 TGTGCCAGCAGTCCGCGGGATACGCAGTATTTT CASSPRDTQYF
TRBJ2-7 TRBD2 few TRBV18 TGTGCCAGCTCCCCGGGACTAGTCTCCTACGAGCAGTACTTC CASSPGLVSYEQYF
TRBJ1-6 NA few TRBV6-1 TGTGCCAGCGGTCGGACAGACGTATCACCCCTCCACTTT CASGRTDVSPLHF
TRBJ2-2 TRBD2 NA TRBV7-9 TGTGCCAGCAGGTCAAGACTAGCGGGAATCGGGGAGCTGTTTTTT CASRSRLAGIGELFF
TRBJ2-3 TRBD2 NA TRBV19 TGTGCCAGTAAACGGGAGGGCGGCGCAGATACGCAGTATTTT CASKREGGADTQYF
TRBJ1-1 TRBD1 few TRBV5-1 TGCGCCAGCAGCTTACTAAGGACAGGGGGATCAGAAGCTTTCTTT CASSLLRTGGSEAFF
TRBJ1-6 NA NA TRBV11-2 TGTGCCAGCAGTGGAGCCTCACCCCTCCACTTT CASSGASPLHF
TRBJ1-5 NA NA TRBV23-1 TGCGCCAGCAGTCTAAATGTGGAGCAGCCCCAGCATTTT CASSLNVEQPQHF
TRBJ1-4 TRBD1 NA TRBV18 TGTGCCAGCTCAGACACCCCGGGACAGGGAACACTTTTT CASSDTPGQGTLF
TRBJ2-7 TRBD1 NA TRBV27 TGTGCCAGCAGTCCCGAACAGGGGGTCACTTACGAGCAGTACTTC CASSPEQGVTYEQYF
TRBJ1-2 NA NA TRBV7-9 TGTGCCAGCAGCTTACAGGGAGGCGTCTATGGCTACACCTTC CASSLQGGVYGYTF
TRBJ1-5 NA NA TRBV7-9 TGTGCCAGCAGCGTACAGGGAGATCAGCCCCAGCATTTT CASSVQGDQPQHF
TRBJ2-7 TRBD1 NA TRBV5-1 TGCGCCAGCAGCTTGGCGCTTGGGACAGGGTTAAGATACGAGCAGTACTTC CASSLALGTGLRYEQYF
TRBJ2-5 TRBD2 NA TRBV7-9 TGTTCCAGCAGCATTCCAGCGGGAGGGACGGAGACCCAGTACTTC CSSSIPAGGTETQYF
TRBJ1-3 NA NA TRBV7-9 TGTTCCAGCAGCTTAGCGACAGCTGGAAACACCATATATTTT CSSSLATAGNTIYF
TRBJ1-2 NA once TRBV27 TGTGCCAGCAGTTTTCAGGGCATCTATGGCTACACCTTC CASSFQGIYGYTF
TRBJ2-7 TRBD2 once TRBV27 TGTGCCAGCAGTTTACGCCCGGGGGGGGTCTCCTCCTACGAGCAGTACTTC CASSLRPGGVSSYEQYF
TRBJ1-1 TRBD1 NA TRBV5-4 TGTGCCAGCAGCTTGACAGGGGGGGTCACTGAAGCTTTCTTT CASSLTGGVTEAFF